Below are 7 T cell receptor beta chains sequenced from a single sample in a study of beta chain features in type 1 diabetes. What was sequenced were expressed TCRB transcripts, since all of the isolated RNA had been reverse transcribed. Assay: immunoSEQ multiplex PCR; the TCRdb copy retains only in-frame clones and omits some. The repertoire holds approximately 110,000 clones, with approximately 37% as singletons. The sample taken for sequencing was stem cell memory CD4+ T cells from blood. The receptors derive from a woman between 18 and 29 years old in good health.

This clone has a handful of counts. The CDR3 spells CAISGTETGGETQYF. CDR3 nucleotides: TGTGCCATCAGTGGAACAGAGACAGGGGGGGAGACCCAGTACTTC. The chain joins TRBV10-3 to TRBJ2-5; 9 bases fit TRBD1. This CDR3 has 15 residues. V was pared by 4 bases and J by 5 bases, with 8 bases of the junction left unmatched. The germline CDR1 and CDR2 sequences are ENHRY and SYGVKD.

This clone appeared a few times. The V and J genes are TRBV5-1 and TRBJ1-1, with D possibly being TRBD1 (6 bases). Germline-derived CDR1 and CDR2 are SGHRS and YFSETQ. The CDR3 covers 14 residues. Between the trimmed V and J ends, which lost 0 bases and 11 bases, there was a span of 17 bases. The CDR3 is CASSLEGVTGSAFF. DNA for the CDR3: TGCGCCAGCAGCTTGGAGGGAGTTACAGGGTCGGCTTTCTTT. Full variable domain (remainder filled in from reference TRBV5-1 and TRBJ1-1): KAGVTQTPRYLIKTRGQQVTLSCSPISGHRSVSWYQQTPGQGLQFLFEYFSETQRNKGNFPGRFSGRQFSNSRSEMNVSTLELGDSALYLCASSLEGVTGSAFFGQGTRLTVV.

This chain connects TRBV9 to TRBJ1-2; 9 bases are shared with TRBD1. Germline CDR1 is SGDLS and CDR2 is YYNGEE. V lost 2 bases and J lost 8; bases outside the gene matches: 1. The CDR3 is 12 amino acids. CDR3 nucleotides: TGTGCCAGCAGCGTTACAGGGGGCGGCTACACCTTC. It specifies CASSVTGGGYTF.

This clone has more than one count but fewer than ten. The V gene is TRBV7-2, the J gene TRBJ2-3; 8 bases map to TRBD2. CDR1 is SGHTA, CDR2 FQGNSA, per germline. The CDR3 is made up of 13 amino acids. Trimming cost V 6 bases and J 5 bases; bases outside gene matches: 4. CDR3 nucleotides: TGTGCCAGCAGAGCCCTAGCGGGAGATACGCAGTATTTT. Its protein is CASRALAGDTQYF. Supplemented by reference TRBV7-2 and TRBJ2-3, the full variable domain reads GAGVSQSPSNKVTEKGKDVELRCDPISGHTALYWYRQSLGQGLEFLIYFQGNSAPDKSGLPSDRFSAERTGGSVSTLTIQRTQQEDSAVYLCASRALAGDTQYFGPGTRLTVL.

The chain employs TRBV28 and TRBJ1-1; D call uncertain. This CDR3 contains 13 residues. V was shortened by 1 base and J by 2 bases, with 5 bases between the two germline ends. Germline CDR1 MDHEN, CDR2 SYDVKM. This chain's CDR3 is CASSLSKNTEAFF. In DNA form, the CDR3 reads TGTGCCAGCAGTTTATCAAAAAACACTGAAGCTTTCTTT.

The chain employs TRBV2 and TRBJ2-5; D uncertain. Per the germline V gene, CDR1 is SNHLY and CDR2 is FYNNEI. V lost 6 bases to trimming and J lost 6 bases, with 17 bases between them. The CDR3 covers 14 residues. The CDR3 DNA follows: TGTGCCAGCAGGGTGGGCCCCCCGTACCAGACCCAGTACTTC. Amino acids: CASRVGPPYQTQYF.

This chain uses TRBV27 with TRBJ2-2; D might be TRBD2 (7 bases). V was trimmed by 6 bases and J by 8 bases, leaving 16 bases between them. Germline V gene sequence: CDR1 MNHEY, CDR2 SMNVEV (reference sequence). The CDR3 is 14 amino acids. Written as DNA, the CDR3 is TGTGCCAGCAGGCTAGGGGGGGGAGGAGGGGAGCTGTTTTTT. Its protein is CASRLGGGGGELFF.